The source of this T cell receptor beta chain is a study of blood T cell repertoires in COVID-19. V lost 5 bases and J lost 8, with 10 bases in between. The germline CDR1 and CDR2 sequences are MNHEY and SMNVEV (reference sequence). The CDR3 is made up of 13 amino acids. In the authors' workflow: The authors estimated nucleated cell counts from reference gene primer amplification. Produced via immunoSEQ multiplex PCR; TCRdb's table is partial and in-frame only. The DNA gave D and trimming, while V, J and clone size come from that table. This sample has approximately 310,000 clones, with more than 70% found just once.

Input material: peripheral blood. This chain connects TRBV27 to TRBJ1-6, with D possibly matching TRBD1 (6 bases). This receptor was taken from a woman aged 45-60 years who had recovered from COVID-19. CDR3 bases: TGTGCCAGCAGTCCCAACAGGGATTCACCCCTCCACTTT. This codes for CASSPNRDSPLHF.